One sample yielded the 14 T cell receptor beta chains listed below, sequenced in a study of T-cell reconstitution after alpha-beta-depleted transplantation in children. Researchers prepared the TCRbeta library using unique molecular identifiers, the study reports. Each CDR3 protein is one row after TCRdb ran MiXCR on the PCR reads. The sample has 200,000 to 300,000 distinct CDR3 sequences, around 12% seen once. The sequences come from PBMCs from the stem cell graft donor, collected from the stem cell graft. The receptors shown here come from a human donor who donated a stem cell graft to a child with acute lymphoblastic leukemia.

This clonotype was counted many times. V and J are TRBV19 and TRBJ2-7; D gene ambiguous. The CDR3 sequence is 12 residues long. CDR1 LNHDA and CDR2 SQIVND come from the germline V gene (reference sequence). With 4 bases removed from V and 2 bases from J, the gap between germline ends came to 6 bases. The CDR3 loop is CASSNGPYEQYF. The CDR3 DNA reads as TGTGCCAGTAGTAACGGTCCCTACGAGCAGTACTTC.

This clonotype was counted ten times or more. The rearrangement joins TRBV4-1 to TRBJ2-5; possibly TRBD2 for D (5 bases). The CDR3 has 15 residues. CDR1 and CDR2 from the germline V gene are MGHRA and YSYEKL. With 1 base removed from V and 4 bases from J, the gap between germline ends came to 13 bases. CDR3 residues: CASSQARGATETQYF. The CDR3 bases are TGCGCCAGCAGCCAAGCCCGGGGTGCCACAGAGACCCAGTACTTC.

This clonotype was seen many times. The chain couples TRBV12-3 or TRBV12-4 to TRBJ2-7; no clear D. The CDR3 length is 14 residues. V was shortened by 4 bases and J by 2 bases, with 12 bases between the two germline ends. The CDR3 nucleotides are TGTGCCAGCAGTTCACAGAGGTGGGCCTACGAGCAGTACTTC. This encodes CASSSQRWAYEQYF.

In its sample, this clonotype was seen many times. This rearrangement joins TRBV7-2 to TRBJ2-5, with D maybe TRBD2 (5 bases). The V gene's germline CDR1 is SGHTA and CDR2 FQGNSA. V dropped 6 bases and J dropped 2 bases, with 13 bases sitting between them. The CDR3 spans 14 residues. As DNA, the CDR3 is TGTGCCAGCAGTTTACTGGCGGGTCAAGAGACCCAGTACTTC. As protein: CASSLLAGQETQYF. The whole variable domain, remainder taken from reference TRBV7-2 and TRBJ2-5, is GAGVSQSPSNKVTEKGKDVELRCDPISGHTALYWYRQSLGQGLEFLIYFQGNSAPDKSGLPSDRFSAERTGGSVSTLTIQRTQQEDSAVYLCASSLLAGQETQYFGPGTRLLVL.

The sample holds many counts of this clonotype. The chain recombines TRBV27 with TRBJ1-2; D perhaps matches TRBD1 (6 bases). Trimming took 0 bases from V and 5 from J, leaving 7 bases between them. CDR3 length: 13 amino acids. CDR1 MNHEY and CDR2 SMNVEV come from the germline V gene (reference sequence). The CDR3 reads CASSLSTGYGYTF. The CDR3 DNA reads TGTGCCAGCAGTTTATCGACAGGATATGGCTACACCTTC.

This clonotype was detected many times. This chain links TRBV28 with TRBJ2-7, with 7 bases matching TRBD2. V shed 2 bases, J shed 0 bases, and the junction held 1 base outside the gene matches. This CDR3 region has 14 residues. Germline V lookup: CDR1 MDHEN, CDR2 SYDVKM. CDR3: CASSLPGGSYEQYF. In DNA form, the CDR3 reads TGTGCCAGCAGTTTACCGGGGGGCTCCTACGAGCAGTACTTC.

This clonotype was seen ten or more times. This sequence joins TRBV6-1 and TRBJ2-5; D remains ambiguous. Germline loops: CDR1 MNHNS, CDR2 SASEGT. V was cut by 3 bases and J by 4 bases, with 3 bases left in between. The CDR3 has 11 residues. The CDR3 region has the DNA TGTGCCAGCAGTGATTTAGAGACCCAGTACTTC. It codes for CASSDLETQYF.

This clonotype was seen repeatedly, ten times or more. The chain couples TRBV6-1 to TRBJ1-2; D possibly corresponds to TRBD1 (5 bases). CDR3 length equals 13 residues. CDR1 and CDR2 from the germline V gene are MNHNS and SASEGT. V was shortened by 6 bases and J by 7 bases, with 15 bases between the two germline ends. Here the CDR3 DNA reads TGTGCCAGCAGCCCTAGAGAGAGGGGTGGCTACACCTTC. This sequence encodes CASSPRERGGYTF.

This clonotype was seen at least ten times. This chain joins TRBV7-2 and TRBJ1-2, with D perhaps matching TRBD1 (5 bases). Germline V gives CDR1 SGHTA, CDR2 FQGNSA. The CDR3 has 15 residues. V was pared by 6 bases and J by 8 bases, with 22 bases between. The chain's CDR3 is CASSFTSRGYGGYTF. CDR3 in DNA: TGTGCCAGCAGTTTTACATCCCGGGGGTACGGCGGCTACACCTTC.

This clonotype was counted only a few times. V usage is TRBV20-1 and J usage is TRBJ2-1; the D is unclear. Germline V lookup: CDR1 DFQATT, CDR2 SNEGSKA (reference sequence). This CDR3 has 15 amino acids. Trimming cost V 0 bases and J 1 base, with 10 bases left between them. CDR3 DNA: TGCAGTGCTAGAGATCCCGGCGGATCCTACAATGAGCAGTTCTTC. Protein: CSARDPGGSYNEQFF.

In its sample, this clonotype was seen many times. V gene TRBV12-3 or TRBV12-4 combines with J gene TRBJ2-2; 7 bases map to TRBD2. The CDR3 is 15 residues long. J lost 6 bases, V lost 6 bases, and 10 bases had no gene match. CDR3 nucleotide sequence: TGTGCCAGCAGCAAGATTGGGGGGGGACCCGGGGAGCTGTTTTTT. Residues: CASSKIGGGPGELFF.

This clonotype was observed many times. The V call is TRBV14, the J call TRBJ2-1, with 9 bases aligning to TRBD1. CDR3 size: 12 residues. Germline lookup yields CDR1 SGHDN and CDR2 FVKESK. The V gene end was trimmed by 10 bases and the J gene end by 7 bases; junction bases not matched to a gene: 5. The CDR3 region is CATGDRANEQFF. The CDR3 DNA is TGTGCCACGGGGGACAGGGCGAATGAGCAGTTCTTC.

This clonotype showed up many times. This chain uses TRBV6-2 or TRBV6-3 with TRBJ2-7; no definite D call. Germline loops: CDR1 MNHEY, CDR2 SVGEGT. The CDR3 consists of 13 residues. V was shortened by 7 bases and J by 0 bases, with 10 bases between the two germline ends. DNA for the CDR3: TGTGCCAGCATGGATTTGGACTCCTACGAGCAGTACTTC. It codes for CASMDLDSYEQYF.

This clonotype has a count of ten or more. The chain is built from TRBV18 and TRBJ2-5; D is perhaps TRBD1 (5 bases). Trimming removed 0 bases from V and 5 bases from J, with 10 bases in between. The germline V gene encodes CDR1 KGHSH and CDR2 LQKENI. This CDR3 is 14 amino acids long. The CDR3 region has the DNA TGTGCCAGCTCACCACCGAGACCAGGGGAGACCCAGTACTTC. Amino acids: CASSPPRPGETQYF.